These 28 T cell receptor beta chains came from one sample sequenced in a study of T-cell memory formation after mild COVID-19. TCRdb passed the 5' RACE reads through MiXCR, listing each CDR3 protein once. The sample contains some 330,000 distinct CDR3 sequences, under 25% of which appear only once. Sequenced input: PBMCs or a T cell subset sorted from them (not recorded which). These receptor sequences come from an adult woman who had mild COVID-19 (a few samples of this study predate the infection). Cell type and time point are not known.

The chain uses TRBV20-1 and TRBJ1-1; tentatively, D is TRBD1 (5 bases). Germline values: CDR1 DFQATT, CDR2 SNEGSKA (reference sequence). The length of the CDR3 is 13 residues. V lost 6 bases and J lost 3, with 14 bases in between. The DNA for the CDR3 is TGCAGTGCCCGGGACGGCGTGTACACTGAAGCTTTCTTT. Its translation: CSARDGVYTEAFF.

This clonotype occurred a few times. This chain links TRBV4-3 with TRBJ1-1; 10 nucleotides agree with TRBD1. V lost 0 bases, J lost 3 bases, and 7 bases stayed unmatched. Germline V gene lookup returns CDR1 LGHNA and CDR2 YSLEER. The CDR3 extends over 17 amino acids. DNA for the CDR3: TGCGCCAGCAGCCAAGACCTCCTGACAGGGGGCTACACTGAAGCTTTCTTT. It translates to CASSQDLLTGGYTEAFF.

The sample holds a few counts of this clonotype. V and J are TRBV7-2 and TRBJ1-1; a possible D gene is TRBD1 (5 bases). The germline V gene has CDR1 SGHTA and CDR2 FQGNSA. Trimming removed 0 bases at V and 3 bases at J, with 8 bases between. This CDR3 is built from 14 residues. The CDR3 coding sequence is TGTGCCAGCAGCTTAGCGAGGGACTACACTGAAGCTTTCTTT. Translating gives CASSLARDYTEAFF.

This chain connects TRBV12-3 or TRBV12-4 to TRBJ2-1; D possibly matches TRBD1 or TRBD2 (6 bases each). The CDR3 is 19 amino acids. Trimming took 3 bases from V and 8 from J, leaving 29 bases between them. This CDR3 is CASSFRGLVGRFLSDEQFF. CDR3 nucleotides: TGTGCCAGCAGTTTTCGGGGGCTTGTCGGGAGATTTTTGAGCGATGAGCAGTTCTTC.

Only a few counts were recorded for this clonotype. This sequence joins TRBV3-1 and TRBJ2-3; D perhaps matches TRBD2 (6 bases). The CDR3 runs to 18 residues. In germline, CDR1 is LGHDT, CDR2 YNNKEL (reference sequence). Trimming cost V 0 bases and J 2 bases, with 18 bases left between them. This chain's CDR3 is CASSQDALATAYTDTQYF. DNA of the CDR3: TGTGCCAGCAGCCAAGATGCACTAGCTACTGCTTACACAGATACGCAGTATTTT.

The chain combines TRBV20-1 with TRBJ1-2, with 12 bases that match TRBD1. Germline trimming cut 6 bases from V and 7 bases from J; bases unmatched to any gene: 12. There are 15 residues in the CDR3. Germline V gene sequence: CDR1 DFQATT, CDR2 SNEGSKA (reference sequence). In DNA form, the CDR3 reads TGCAGTGCCATACCCGTGGGACAGGGGGCGAGTGGCTACACCTTC. The encoded protein is CSAIPVGQGASGYTF.

J is TRBJ2-7 and V is TRBV20-1, with 8 bases fitting TRBD2. J gave up 4 bases and V 5 bases, and 13 bases lay outside the gene matches. Germline lookup yields CDR1 DFQATT and CDR2 SNEGSKA (reference sequence). The CDR3 contains 15 residues. DNA for the CDR3: TGCAGTGCTCCTATGCCGGGACTAGGAGGTTACGAGCAGTACTTC. Its protein product is CSAPMPGLGGYEQYF.

J is TRBJ2-7 and V is TRBV7-9; 8 nucleotides align to TRBD1. The CDR3 contains 14 residues. With 1 base clipped from V and 5 bases from J, the junction kept 4 bases outside the gene matches. Germline values: CDR1 SEHNR, CDR2 FQNEAQ (reference sequence). CDR3 region: CASSLEDRVHEQYF. CDR3 DNA sequence: TGTGCCAGCAGCTTAGAGGACAGGGTCCACGAGCAGTACTTC.

This clonotype was seen more than once but under ten times. The chain uses TRBV12-3 or TRBV12-4 and TRBJ2-5; D might be TRBD1 or TRBD2, each matching 5 bases. V dropped 6 bases and J dropped 5 bases, with 13 bases sitting between them. The CDR3 length is 13 residues. CDR3 region: CASRPPGRETQYF. For the CDR3, the DNA is TGTGCCAGCAGACCCCCGGGGCGGGAGACCCAGTACTTC.

The sample holds a few counts of this clonotype. This rearrangement joins TRBV14 to TRBJ1-1; 7 bases fit TRBD1. Trimming took 4 bases from V and 11 from J; bases not matched to a gene: 7. The length of the CDR3 is 12 residues. Germline-derived CDR1 and CDR2 are SGHDN and FVKESK. CDR3 DNA sequence: TGTGCCAGCAGCCGCGACAGGGTGGGGGCTTTCTTT. Translated: CASSRDRVGAFF.

J is TRBJ1-1 and V is TRBV3-1, with D uncertain. This CDR3 spans 11 amino acids. V was shortened by 6 bases and J by 5 bases, with 7 bases between the two germline ends. CDR1 and CDR2 (germline): LGHDT, YNNKEL (reference sequence). The CDR3 DNA is TGTGCCAGCAGGTATAATACTGAAGCTTTCTTT. Residues: CASRYNTEAFF.

This clonotype has only a few counts. This sequence joins TRBV5-1 and TRBJ2-3, with 13 bases identical to TRBD2. The V gene's germline CDR1 is SGHRS and CDR2 YFSETQ. J was trimmed by 3 bases and V by 2 bases; bases with no gene match: 3. The CDR3 extends over 16 amino acids. The CDR3 DNA sequence: TGCGCCAGCAGCTTTTGGGGACTAGCGGGAACAGATACGCAGTATTTT. It specifies CASSFWGLAGTDTQYF.

The CDR3 coding sequence is TGTGCCAGCAGTTTAGGTGATATTGATGAGCAGTTCTTC. Translation: CASSLGDIDEQFF. The V gene is TRBV12-3 or TRBV12-4, the J gene TRBJ2-1; D is undetermined. The V end was cut by 1 base, the J end by 8 bases, with 9 bases between. The CDR3 extends over 13 amino acids.

This clonotype was observed a few times. The chain couples TRBV7-9 to TRBJ2-5; 10 bases align to TRBD1. This CDR3 has 15 amino acids. Trimming cost V 5 bases and J 4 bases; bases outside gene matches: 7. In germline, CDR1 is SEHNR, CDR2 FQNEAQ (reference sequence). DNA of the CDR3: TGTGCCAGCAGCGGCCGGGACAGGGGTGGAGAGACCCAGTACTTC. Residues: CASSGRDRGGETQYF. Filled out from reference TRBV7-9 and TRBJ2-5, the complete variable domain reads DTGVSQNPRHKITKRGQNVTFRCDPISEHNRLYWYRQTLGQGPEFLTYFQNEAQLEKSRLLSDRFSAERPKGSFSTLEIQRTEQGDSAMYLCASSGRDRGGETQYFGPGTRLLVL.

This clonotype was detected many times. The V and J genes are TRBV10-3 and TRBJ2-5; 8 nucleotides align to TRBD2. The germline V gene encodes CDR1 ENHRY and CDR2 SYGVKD. The trim removed 0 bases at V and 5 bases at J, leaving 11 bases unmatched. The CDR3 spans 17 residues. CDR3 in amino acids: CAISESTGAGDGETQYF. The DNA for the CDR3 is TGTGCCATCAGTGAGTCGACGGGAGCGGGGGACGGGGAGACCCAGTACTTC.

The chain combines TRBV2 with TRBJ1-1, with 9 bases lining up with TRBD1. Trimming cost V 11 bases and J 1 base; bases outside gene matches: 5. The CDR3 extends over 13 amino acids. Germline loops: CDR1 SNHLY, CDR2 FYNNEI. CDR3 sequence reads: CAGQGPGNTEAFF. CDR3 in DNA: TGTGCCGGACAGGGGCCGGGGAACACTGAAGCTTTCTTT.

CDR3: CASRPPQIDYGYTF. As DNA, the CDR3 is TGTGCCAGCAGGCCTCCCCAGATAGACTATGGCTACACCTTC. The chain recombines TRBV12-3 or TRBV12-4 with TRBJ1-2; no clear D gene. The CDR3 sequence is 14 residues long. Trimming removed 6 bases from V and 3 bases from J, with 14 bases in between.

The rearrangement links TRBV6-1 to TRBJ2-2, with a tentative D call TRBD1 (6 bases). V lost 0 bases and J 0 bases, leaving 14 bases between the germline ends. This CDR3 has 18 amino acids. Germline CDR1 is MNHNS and CDR2 is SASEGT. The CDR3 region has the DNA TGTGCCAGCAGTGAAGCGCTAATGGGGGCAGCGAACACCGGGGAGCTGTTTTTT. Its protein product is CASSEALMGAANTGELFF.

This clonotype turned up a few times. The CDR3 loop is CSVAGDPTDTQYF. The CDR3 DNA is TGCAGTGTTGCAGGGGACCCCACAGATACGCAGTATTTT. The V call is TRBV20-1, the J call TRBJ2-3, with a possible D match to TRBD1 (6 bases). CDR1 is DFQATT, CDR2 SNEGSKA, per germline (reference sequence). This CDR3 comprises 13 residues. The germline V and J ends were trimmed by 7 bases and 2 bases, with 13 bases remaining between them.

This clonotype was picked up a small number of times. The CDR3 loop reads CASSQEGLAGPDTQYF. The CDR3 coding sequence is TGTGCCAGCAGCCAAGAGGGACTAGCGGGACCAGATACGCAGTATTTT. This chain joins TRBV3-1 and TRBJ2-3; TRBD2 aligns across 13 bases. This CDR3 contains 16 residues. Germline V gives CDR1 LGHDT, CDR2 YNNKEL (reference sequence). The V and J ends lost 0 bases and 4 bases, in that order; junction bases with no gene match: 1.

CDR3 nucleotide sequence: TGTGCCAGCAGTGCCCTTCTAGCGGCCCTCCCCGAGCAGTACTTC. Protein: CASSALLAALPEQYF. The chain recombines TRBV6-1 with TRBJ2-7, with TRBD2 matching over 7 bases. With V trimmed by 4 bases and J by 6 bases, 12 bases remained unmatched. Germline lookup yields CDR1 MNHNS and CDR2 SASEGT. The CDR3 has 15 residues.

The chain carries TRBV4-3 and TRBJ2-7, with TRBD2 matching over 7 bases. Germline CDR1 LGHNA, CDR2 YSLEER. V lost 1 base to trimming and J lost 3 bases; unmatched junction nucleotides: 12. The CDR3 totals 17 residues. The CDR3 sequence is CASSQGVRKASGYEQYF. The CDR3 region has the DNA TGCGCCAGCAGCCAAGGGGTGAGAAAGGCTAGCGGCTACGAGCAGTACTTC.

The chain employs TRBV20-1 and TRBJ1-5; D might be TRBD1 (5 bases). V was clipped by 3 bases and J by 6 bases, with 15 bases between them. CDR1 DFQATT and CDR2 SNEGSKA come from the germline V gene (reference sequence). This CDR3 has 14 residues. The CDR3, as DNA: TGCAGTGCTAGGGCCCCGGGGGAGGCTCAGCCCCAGCATTTT. Its translation: CSARAPGEAQPQHF.

CDR3 nucleotides: TGTGCCAGCAGACGACGGCCCTATGGCTACACCTTC. As protein: CASRRRPYGYTF. The J gene is TRBJ1-2, the V gene TRBV3-1; no reliable D call. In germline, CDR1 is LGHDT, CDR2 YNNKEL (reference sequence). The CDR3 has 12 residues. The V gene lost 6 bases and the J gene lost 4 bases, with 9 bases spanning the gap. The variable domain in full, completed from reference TRBV3-1 and TRBJ1-2, reads DTAVSQTPKYLVTQMGNDKSIKCEQNLGHDTMYWYKQDSKKFLKIMFSYNNKELIINETVPNRFSPKSPDKAHLNLHINSLELGDSAVYFCASRRRPYGYTFGSGTRLTVV.

This clonotype has a count of ten or more. This chain joins TRBV12-3 or TRBV12-4 and TRBJ1-2; D is unclear. This CDR3 is built from 12 residues. Deletions cut 4 bases from V and 3 bases from J, with 6 bases between. As DNA, the CDR3 is TGTGCCAGCAGTTGGGGTGACTATGGCTACACCTTC. Translating gives CASSWGDYGYTF.

This chain connects TRBV11-2 to TRBJ2-5, with D possibly being TRBD2 (5 bases). Looked up from germline, CDR1 is SGHAT and CDR2 is FQNNGV. Trimming cost V 6 bases and J 4 bases, with 21 bases left between them. The CDR3 sequence is 16 residues long. CDR3 in amino acids: CASRSSLGELGETQYF. Here the CDR3 DNA reads TGTGCCAGCAGATCATCCCTCGGGGAGCTTGGAGAGACCCAGTACTTC.

Only a few counts were recorded for this clonotype. This chain links TRBV11-2 with TRBJ2-7; 13 bases match TRBD2. J was trimmed by 5 bases and V by 5 bases; bases with no gene match: 15. CDR3 length equals 18 residues. Per the germline V gene, CDR1 is SGHAT and CDR2 is FQNNGV. Written as DNA, the CDR3 is TGTGCCAGCAGCCAACGACTAGCGGGAGGTTCCAGAAAGCACGAGCAGTACTTC. Translated: CASSQRLAGGSRKHEQYF.

The chain recombines TRBV18 with TRBJ1-5; D might be TRBD1 (5 bases). V was shortened by 3 bases and J by 6 bases, with 15 bases between the two germline ends. CDR3 length: 15 amino acids. From germline, CDR1 is KGHSH and CDR2 LQKENI. The CDR3 loop reads CASSPVGQGSQPQHF. The CDR3, as DNA: TGTGCCAGCTCACCTGTGGGGCAGGGTAGTCAGCCCCAGCATTTT. Based on the CDR3 plus reference TRBV18 and TRBJ1-5, the full variable domain is NAGVMQNPRHLVRRRGQEARLRCSPMKGHSHVYWYRQLPEEGLKFMVYLQKENIIDESGMPKERFSAEFPKEGPSILRIQQVVRGDSAAYFCASSPVGQGSQPQHFGDGTRLSIL.